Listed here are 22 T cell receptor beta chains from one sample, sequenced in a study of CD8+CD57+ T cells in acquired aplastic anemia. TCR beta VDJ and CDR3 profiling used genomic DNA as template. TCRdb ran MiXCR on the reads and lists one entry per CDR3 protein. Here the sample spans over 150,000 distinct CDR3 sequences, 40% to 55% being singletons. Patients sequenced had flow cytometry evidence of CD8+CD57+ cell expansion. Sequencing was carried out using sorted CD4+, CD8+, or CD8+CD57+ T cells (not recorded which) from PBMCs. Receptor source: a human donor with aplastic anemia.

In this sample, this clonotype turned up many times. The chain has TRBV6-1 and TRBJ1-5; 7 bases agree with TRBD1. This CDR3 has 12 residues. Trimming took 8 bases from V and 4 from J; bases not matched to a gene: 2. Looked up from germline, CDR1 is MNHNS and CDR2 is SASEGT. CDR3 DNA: TGTGCCAGCGGACAGGAGAATCAGCCCCAGCATTTT. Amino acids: CASGQENQPQHF.

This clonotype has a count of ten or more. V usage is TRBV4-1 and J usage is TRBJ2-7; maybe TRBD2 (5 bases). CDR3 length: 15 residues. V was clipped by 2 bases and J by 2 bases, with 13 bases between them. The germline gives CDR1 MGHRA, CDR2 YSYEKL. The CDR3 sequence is CASSQSSLAAYEQYF. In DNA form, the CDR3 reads TGCGCCAGCAGCCAATCGTCGCTAGCAGCCTACGAGCAGTACTTC.

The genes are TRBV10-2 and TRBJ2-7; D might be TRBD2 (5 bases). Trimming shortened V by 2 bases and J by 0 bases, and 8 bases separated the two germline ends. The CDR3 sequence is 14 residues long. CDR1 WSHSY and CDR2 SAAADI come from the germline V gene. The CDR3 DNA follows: TGCGCCAGCAGTGAGGGGGAGAGCTCCTACGAGCAGTACTTC. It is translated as CASSEGESSYEQYF.

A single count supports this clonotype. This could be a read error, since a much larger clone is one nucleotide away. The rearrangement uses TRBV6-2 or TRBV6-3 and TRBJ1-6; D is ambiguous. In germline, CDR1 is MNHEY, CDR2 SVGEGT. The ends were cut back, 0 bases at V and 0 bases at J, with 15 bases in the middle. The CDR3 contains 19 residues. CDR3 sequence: CASSYSTTAGSSYNSPLHF. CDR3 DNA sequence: TGTGCCAGCAGTTACTCGACCACAGCGGGGAGCTCCTATAATTCACCCCTCCACTTT.

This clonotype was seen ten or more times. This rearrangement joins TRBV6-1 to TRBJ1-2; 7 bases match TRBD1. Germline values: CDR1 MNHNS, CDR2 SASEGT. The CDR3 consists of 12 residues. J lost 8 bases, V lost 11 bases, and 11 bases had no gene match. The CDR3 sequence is CAVRDSSAGYTF. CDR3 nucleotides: TGTGCCGTGCGGGACAGCAGTGCGGGCTACACCTTC.

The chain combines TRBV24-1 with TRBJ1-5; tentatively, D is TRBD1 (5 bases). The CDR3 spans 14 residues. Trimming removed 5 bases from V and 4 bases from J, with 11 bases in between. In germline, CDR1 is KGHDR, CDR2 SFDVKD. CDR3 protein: CATSARGPNQPQHF. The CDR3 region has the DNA TGTGCCACCAGTGCGAGGGGACCGAATCAGCCCCAGCATTTT.

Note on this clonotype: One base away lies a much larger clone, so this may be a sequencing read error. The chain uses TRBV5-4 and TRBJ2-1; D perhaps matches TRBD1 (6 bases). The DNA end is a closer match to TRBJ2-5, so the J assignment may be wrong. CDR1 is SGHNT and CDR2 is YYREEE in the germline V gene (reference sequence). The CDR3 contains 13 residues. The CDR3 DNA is TGTGCCAGCAGCTTGGACAGGGCGGAGGCCCAGTACTTC. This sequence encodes CASSLDRAEAQYF.

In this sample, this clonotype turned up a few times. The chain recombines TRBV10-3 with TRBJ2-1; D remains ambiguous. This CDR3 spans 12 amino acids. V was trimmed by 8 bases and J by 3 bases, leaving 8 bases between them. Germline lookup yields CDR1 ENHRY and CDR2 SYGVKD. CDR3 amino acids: CAIGVIYNEQFF. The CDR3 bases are TGTGCCATCGGGGTTATCTACAATGAGCAGTTCTTC.

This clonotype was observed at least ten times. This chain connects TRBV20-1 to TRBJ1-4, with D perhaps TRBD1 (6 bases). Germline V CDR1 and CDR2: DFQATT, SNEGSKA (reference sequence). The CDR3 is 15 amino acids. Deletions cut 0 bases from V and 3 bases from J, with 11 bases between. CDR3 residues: CSARDRGGSNEKLFF. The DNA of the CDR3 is TGCAGTGCTAGAGACAGGGGAGGATCTAATGAAAAACTGTTTTTT.

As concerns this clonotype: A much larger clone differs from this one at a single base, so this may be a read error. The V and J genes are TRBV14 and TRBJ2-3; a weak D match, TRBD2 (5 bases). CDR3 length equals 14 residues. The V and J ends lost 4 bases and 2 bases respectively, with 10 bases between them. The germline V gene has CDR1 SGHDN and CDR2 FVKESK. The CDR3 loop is CASSRMGVTDTQYF. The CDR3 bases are TGTGCCAGCAGCCGAATGGGAGTCACAGATACGCAGTATTTT. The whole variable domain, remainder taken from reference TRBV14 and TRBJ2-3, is EAGVTQFPSHSVIEKGQTVTLRCDPISGHDNLYWYRRVMGKEIKFLLHFVKESKQDESGMPNNRFLAERTGGTYSTLKVQPAELEDSGVYFCASSRMGVTDTQYFGPGTRLTVL.

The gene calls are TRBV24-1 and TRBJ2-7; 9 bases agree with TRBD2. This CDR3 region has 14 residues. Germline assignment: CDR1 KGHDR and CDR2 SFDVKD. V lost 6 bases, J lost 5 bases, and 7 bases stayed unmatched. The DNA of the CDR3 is TGTGCCACCAGTATGGCGGGAGGGAACCACGAGCAGTACTTC. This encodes CATSMAGGNHEQYF.

The CDR3 DNA sequence: TGTGCCATCAGTGGGGCTGTACTAGCGGTTACCTACGAGCAGTACTTC. Its translation: CAISGAVLAVTYEQYF. This chain uses TRBV10-3 with TRBJ2-7; TRBD2 agrees at 8 bases. Germline V gene data show CDR1 as ENHRY and CDR2 as SYGVKD. This CDR3 spans 16 amino acids. Unmatched junction bases numbered 10, after V lost 4 bases and J lost 2 bases.

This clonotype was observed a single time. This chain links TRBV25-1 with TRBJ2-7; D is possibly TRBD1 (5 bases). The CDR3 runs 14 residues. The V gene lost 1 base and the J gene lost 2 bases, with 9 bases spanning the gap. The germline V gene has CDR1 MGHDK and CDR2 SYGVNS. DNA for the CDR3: TGTGCCAGCAGTGAATCCAGGGCGGCCTACGAGCAGTACTTC. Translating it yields CASSESRAAYEQYF.

The CDR3 coding sequence is TGTGCCAGCAGTGAAGACGTAGGAACAGATGGCTACACCTTC. It codes for CASSEDVGTDGYTF. This chain joins TRBV2 and TRBJ1-2; no firm D call. Per germline, CDR1 SNHLY and CDR2 FYNNEI. Trimming cost V 1 base and J 6 bases, with 12 bases left between them. The length of the CDR3 is 14 residues.

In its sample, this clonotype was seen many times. This chain's CDR3 is CASSESGTDYGYTF. CDR3 DNA: TGTGCCAGCAGTGAAAGTGGAACCGACTATGGCTACACCTTC. The gene calls are TRBV25-1 and TRBJ1-2; the D is unclear. Germline CDR1 is MGHDK and CDR2 is SYGVNS. The CDR3 has 14 amino acids. V was trimmed by 2 bases and J by 3 bases, leaving 10 bases between them.

CDR3 sequence (DNA): TGCACTCGCGCTTGCACAGAGAACACTGAAGCTTTCTTT. Encoded protein: CTRACTENTEAFF. The chain has TRBV29-1 and TRBJ1-1; D call uncertain. The CDR3 covers 13 residues. Germline V gene sequence: CDR1 SQVTM, CDR2 ANQGSEA.

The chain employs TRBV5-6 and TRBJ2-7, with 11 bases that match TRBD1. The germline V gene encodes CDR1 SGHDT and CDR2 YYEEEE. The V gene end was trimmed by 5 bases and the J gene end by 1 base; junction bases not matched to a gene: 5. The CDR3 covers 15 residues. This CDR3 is CASRRTGGSSYEQYF. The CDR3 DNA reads TGTGCCAGCAGACGGACAGGGGGCAGTTCCTACGAGCAGTACTTC.

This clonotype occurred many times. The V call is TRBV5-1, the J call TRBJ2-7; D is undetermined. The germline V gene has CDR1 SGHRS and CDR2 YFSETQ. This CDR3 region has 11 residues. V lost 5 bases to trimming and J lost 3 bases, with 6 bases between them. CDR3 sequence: CASRANYEQYF. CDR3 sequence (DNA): TGCGCCAGCAGAGCGAACTACGAGCAGTACTTC.

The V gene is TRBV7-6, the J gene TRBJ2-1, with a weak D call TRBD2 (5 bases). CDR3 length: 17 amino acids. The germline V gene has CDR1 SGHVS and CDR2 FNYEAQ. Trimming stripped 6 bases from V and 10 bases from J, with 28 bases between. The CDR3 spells CASSHQTLGSARHEQFF. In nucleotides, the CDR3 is TGTGCCAGCAGTCACCAGACCCTTGGTAGCGCCAGGCACGAGCAGTTCTTC.

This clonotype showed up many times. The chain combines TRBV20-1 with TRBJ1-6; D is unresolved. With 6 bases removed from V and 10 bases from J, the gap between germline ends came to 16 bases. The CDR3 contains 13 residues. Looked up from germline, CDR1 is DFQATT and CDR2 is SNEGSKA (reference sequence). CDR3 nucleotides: TGCAGTGCCCCGTCCGAAATCCGCTCACCCCTCCACTTT. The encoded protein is CSAPSEIRSPLHF.

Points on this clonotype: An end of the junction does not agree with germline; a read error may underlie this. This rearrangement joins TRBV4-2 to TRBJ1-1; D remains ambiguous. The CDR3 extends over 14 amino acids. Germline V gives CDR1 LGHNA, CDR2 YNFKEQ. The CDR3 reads CASSQDLALTRASF. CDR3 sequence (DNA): TGTGCCAGCAGCCAAGACCTCGCCCTCACAAGGGCTTCCTTT.

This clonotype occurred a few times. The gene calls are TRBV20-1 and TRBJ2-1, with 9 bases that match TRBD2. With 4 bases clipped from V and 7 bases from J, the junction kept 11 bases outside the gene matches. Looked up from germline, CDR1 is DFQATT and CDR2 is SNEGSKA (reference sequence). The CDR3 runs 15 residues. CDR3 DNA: TGCAGTGCTAAAGACCTAGCGGGGAAATTGAATGAGCAGTTCTTC. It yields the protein CSAKDLAGKLNEQFF.